This note documents a single T cell receptor (beta chain) sequence. The sample holds one count of this clone. No antigen is known for it. No qualities accompany the bases; no much larger clone lies one base away. The data are from a study of control samples from healthy donors and cancer patients (dated by TCRdb to about 2020). Receptor libraries were prepared by the immunoSEQ multiplex PCR assay. TCRdb re-hosts the immuneACCESS table, in-frame sequences only. Its copies lack some clones; in the studies checked, an unresolved V gene accounts for under half of them, and the cause for the rest is not known. The sample records some 41,000 clones, about 87% of which are singletons. Roughly 10% of the sample comes from the top ten. At the junction V is shortened by 7 bases and J by 8 bases; bases outside the gene matches: 13. Spanning cysteine to phenylalanine, the CDR3 consists of 15 amino acids. Here the CDR3 DNA is all that survives: 45 bases in frame from base 1. The germline V gene (reference sequence) yields LNHDA for CDR1 and SQIVND for CDR2.

The chain is encoded by TRBV19 joined to TRBJ2-1; a stretch of 8 junction bases matches TRBD1. Sequenced: PBMCs. The receptor was derived from a woman aged 55-69 years with lung cancer. The CDR3 protein is CASTEAVTGGHEQFF. The bases are TGTGCCAGTACCGAGGCGGTTACAGGGGGGCATGAGCAGTTCTTC.